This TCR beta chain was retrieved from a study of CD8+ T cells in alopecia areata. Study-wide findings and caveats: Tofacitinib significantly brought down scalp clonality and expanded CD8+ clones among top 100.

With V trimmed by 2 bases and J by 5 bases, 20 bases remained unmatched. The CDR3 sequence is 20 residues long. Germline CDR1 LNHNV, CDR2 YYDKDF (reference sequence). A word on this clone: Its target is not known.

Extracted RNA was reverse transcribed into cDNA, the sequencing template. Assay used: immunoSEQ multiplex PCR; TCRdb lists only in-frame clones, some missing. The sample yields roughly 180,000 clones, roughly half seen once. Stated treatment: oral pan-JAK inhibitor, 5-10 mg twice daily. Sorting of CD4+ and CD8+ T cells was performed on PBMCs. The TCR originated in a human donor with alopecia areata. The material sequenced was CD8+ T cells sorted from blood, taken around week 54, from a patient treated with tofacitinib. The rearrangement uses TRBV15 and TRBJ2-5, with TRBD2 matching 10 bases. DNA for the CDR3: TGTGCCACCAGCAGAATACAAAGCGGGGGGGGCCTCCGTTCCACGGAGACCCAGTACTTC. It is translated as CATSRIQSGGGLRSTETQYF.